This TCR beta chain was recovered during a study of graft-versus-host responses after intestinal transplantation. This CDR3 region has 13 residues. The V gene end was trimmed by 10 bases and the J gene end by 2 bases; junction bases not matched to a gene: 8. Germline CDR1 is SGHNT and CDR2 is YYREEE (reference sequence). Only in-frame clones appear in the TCRdb table, and some are missing; sequencing was by immunoSEQ multiplex PCR. The table lists 10,000 or so clones, 25% to 30% of them singletons. The chain joins TRBV5-4 to TRBJ1-1; the match to TRBD1 covers 7 bases. The input for sequencing was alloreactive CD4+ T cells from a mixed lymphocyte reaction culture, taken before intestinal transplant. Subset here: CFSE-low proliferating T cells sorted from roughly six-day pre-transplant mixed lymphocyte reaction (GvH or HvG direction). This sequence originates from a human patient who received an intestinal transplant. The CDR3 sequence is CAEHAGGNTEAFF. The CDR3 DNA reads TGTGCCGAACATGCAGGGGGAAACACTGAAGCTTTCTTT.